What follows describes a single T cell receptor beta chain. The specificity of this receptor is unknown. A junction boundary mismatches the germline segment, possibly from a read error. The method behind the library was the immunoSEQ multiplex PCR assay. For the multiplex PCR, a mixture combining 60 forward primers for TCR Vbeta segments and 13 reverse primers for TCR Jbeta segments was used. The CDR3 region of rearranged TCR beta genes was amplified from genomic DNA with a multiplex PCR assay. On the Illumina HiSeq System, the amplified TCR beta libraries were sequenced as 87-base-pair reads. Regarding the original processing steps: In a later analysis, some 80 million unique TCR beta chains were counted across the roughly 610 repertoires, and about 9.9 million of these chains were shared by at least two donors. Raw reads were error-corrected and collapsed into unique sequences with a nearest-neighbor algorithm that merged closely related sequences to remove PCR and sequencing errors. CDR3 sequences were aligned to IMGT reference sequences to assign V, D and J gene segments. For a sequence to be retained, a match of at least six nucleotides was required to both a V gene segment and a J gene segment. A rearrangement was called productive if the CDR3 had no stop codons and remained in frame with V and J, and every other rearrangement was called non-productive. Following IMGT convention, CDR3 was defined as the stretch from the second conserved V-encoded cysteine to the conserved J-encoded phenylalanine. In an earlier analysis of 587 of the donors, sequences lacking an unambiguous match to a single V gene segment were excluded. In an earlier analysis of approximately 560 of the donors, a V segment was called functional when productive rearrangements were above 56.7%, and segregating when the standard deviation between donors exceeded 5%. A statistical classification framework was built for diagnosing cytomegalovirus status from the catalog of TCR beta chain sequences. V and J gene assignment, in a later analysis, came from comparing TCR nucleotide sequences with IMGT/GENE-DB human TR gene sequences. A later analysis assigned CDR3 sequences and most-parsimonious VDJ recombination scenarios with the TCRdist pipeline. A later analysis defined each TCR beta chain by its CDR3 amino acid sequence plus V-gene family, and excluded reads lacking a unique V-gene family. A later analysis removed 600 or so highly shared, low-generation-probability nucleotide sequences to deal with suspected cross-contamination and a sequencing artifact. In a later analysis, a clonal expansion index was calculated for each public chain from normalized within-repertoire ranks of inferred template counts. A later analysis computed generation probabilities with a VDJ recombination model fitted to out-of-frame rearrangements, and checked the results against IGoR. In a later analysis, hypergeometric tests were used to score TCR-TCR, TCR-HLA and TCR-CMV co-occurrence, with a repertoire-size bias correction applied to TCR pairs. To estimate false discovery rates, a later analysis permuted the HLA or CMV assignments 20 times. In a later analysis, co-occurring TCRs were grouped using DBSCAN, with TCRdist sequence similarity added in when clustering inside HLA-allele-positive subsets. For co-occurrence clustering, repertoires with fewer than 30,000 or more than 120,000 public chains were excluded, along with five repertoires with anomalous nucleotide sharing. The immuneACCESS repertoire file appears here via TCRdb, limited to in-frame rearrangements. These files lack a portion of the clones; in checked studies, under half of the deficit traces to unresolved V genes, and the cause of the others is not known. Clonal size and the V and J genes are those of that table, whereas D and trimming came from the DNA. The sample profile shows around 130,000 clones; 81% of them were found once. Less than 2.5% of the sample is taken by the ten largest.

These data originate in a study of cytomegalovirus exposure and HLA in healthy donors (dated by TCRdb to 2017 to 2019). For the study in its entirety: An earlier analysis of approximately 640 of the donors reported about 290 Gb of sequence data and around 120 million unique TCR beta sequences from some 180 million T cells. An early release covering roughly 600 HLA-typed donors comprised roughly 300 gigabases of sequencing data and roughly 86 million unique TCR sequences. Of the roughly 400 genotyped donors, roughly 80% fell in the genetic ancestry cluster associated with self-reported Caucasian donors. The aim of the study was to test whether cataloging public T cell receptors could identify signatures of past pathogen exposure. The T cell repertoires of under 750 subjects were profiled by immunosequencing and related to cytomegalovirus serostatus. Along with the roughly 710-subject first cohort, a separate validation cohort of over a hundred different subjects was used. To predict cytomegalovirus infection status, the study combined high-throughput TCR immunosequencing, statistical association of individual TCRs with disease status, and machine learning. To study patterns of TCR occurrence, a later analysis re-analyzed previously published TCR beta repertoires from 600 to 750 donors and added high-resolution HLA genotyping. In the later analysis, no new phenotypic data were used to find candidate immune exposures; instead, reliance was placed on TCR beta sequences and their occurrence across donors. In an earlier analysis of a few hundred of the donors, high-throughput TCR beta sequencing was used to judge whether each TCR beta V gene segment behaved as functional or pseudogenic. Donor age, sex, ethnicity and CMV serostatus were compiled alongside the repertoire data. Genome-wide SNP genotypes for about 65% of the roughly 670 donors were used in a later genetic analysis, which treated that subset as a discovery cohort. Every discovery cohort repertoire had been produced on one sequencing platform. HLA typing included class I and class II loci at four-digit resolution. The number of typed donors differed by locus: about 620-640 for A, B, C, DRB1 and DQB1; some 500 for DQA1; 606 for DPA1; and about 450 for DPB1. Roughly 5 DR-DQ haplotypes were handled as single units for association and clustering because linkage in the cohort was strong. Among 398 genotyped donors of the cohort, an average of around 250,000 unique TCR beta nucleotide sequences was sequenced per donor, of which approximately 19% were non-productive. The full study reports these points: Correlated functional status among segregating V segments might be attributable to linkage disequilibrium, but an unknown experimental factor could not be ruled out. Strong co-occurrence of HLA alleles, especially DR and DQ, made assigning TCR associations to individual alleles difficult. A group of highly shared sequence variants was considered likely to be a technical artifact of the sequencing pipeline. The study gave a list of under 200 TCR beta chains associated with cytomegalovirus. A later analysis found that TCR association rates varied across HLA loci, with DRB1 alleles showing the most associated TCRs and HLA-C alleles the fewest. Cytomegalovirus status was reported to be diagnosed by the classifier with high specificity and sensitivity in both the original and validation cohorts. At a false discovery rate of 0.05, a later analysis linked about 16,000 TCR beta sequences to specific HLA alleles. According to the authors, the approach could potentially be generalized to other disease states and immunological phenotypes. The presence/absence analyses assumed that sequencing depth was roughly uniform across donors, and that assumption may not be true. A few of the identified cytomegalovirus-associated TCR beta chains were confirmed in vitro to be specific for cytomegalovirus antigens. The 87-base-pair reads could not distinguish some IMGT-functional V segments, including TRBV6-2 and TRBV6-3, so those segments were excluded. This cohort had only TCR beta chains sequenced, and the lack of alpha or paired-chain data limited which features could be detected. Because counts were too low, around 17 rarely observed V segments, including chromosome 9 orphons, were left out of the earlier analysis of 587 of the donors. A further reported finding was that TCR beta sequences accurately predicted the HLA-A and HLA-B alleles for most subjects in the first cohort. For the cohort, immune exposure information was limited to CMV serostatus. In a later analysis, HLA-associated TCR beta chains showed more clonal expansion and lower generation probabilities than non-associated chains that were equally common. A later genetic analysis associated a missense DCLRE1C variant with V-gene and J-gene trimming of TCR beta chains, and an independent cohort replicated the association. A later analysis found that most CMV-associated TCR beta chains appeared HLA-restricted, with HLA associations seemingly driven largely by CMV exposure. In an earlier analysis of fewer than 700 of the donors, most TCR beta V segments appeared in productive rearrangements about 90% or about 30% of the time, broadly matching IMGT annotations. Because HLA typing was unavailable for some donors at each locus, only the typed subset was used in association tests. Across donors, most TCR sequences were observed very rarely, whereas some public TCRs were present in many individuals. Several of the top co-occurrence clusters appeared to be linked to parvovirus B19, influenza, CMV and Epstein-Barr virus, according to a later analysis. According to a later genetic analysis, donors in an Asian-associated ancestry cluster had fewer N-insertions in productive TCRs than the approximately 670-donor mean.

From the cysteine through the phenylalanine, the CDR3 covers 15 amino acids. Just CDR3 DNA is preserved here, 45 bases in frame from base 1. CDR1 and CDR2, looked up from the germline V gene (reference sequence), are SEHNR and FQNEAQ. The cohort consisted of 600 or so healthy bone marrow donors. Cohort members were all nominally healthy when sampled, although unrecorded immune exposures were likely present. The donor was CMV seronegative and belonged to the group of several hundred seronegative cohort members. A peripheral blood sample was provided by each donor, and peripheral blood mononuclear cells were used for TCR beta sequencing. The Qiagen DNeasy Blood Extraction Kit was used to extract genomic DNA from the blood cell samples.

The receptor chain draws on TRBV7-9 and TRBJ2-7; the best D guess is TRBD1, with 6 bases matching. The sequenced material came from PBMCs. This TCR was sampled from a middle-aged woman in good health and CMV-seronegative. The CDR3: CASSRSLGQVLRVHF. The DNA is as follows: TGTGCCAGCAGCAGAAGTCTGGGACAAGTCCTACGAGTGCACTTC. Where the CDR3 stops, the reference TRBV7-9 and TRBJ2-7 genes take over; the full variable domain is DTGVSQNPRHKITKRGQNVTFRCDPISEHNRLYWYRQTLGQGPEFLTYFQNEAQLEKSRLLSDRFSAERPKGSFSTLEIQRTEQGDSAMYLCASSRSLGQVLRVHFGPGTRLTVT.